This T cell receptor beta chain is from a study of blood T cell repertoires in COVID-19. In the authors' methods: Reference gene primer amplification in the assay estimated nucleated cell counts. Measured with immunoSEQ multiplex PCR; TCRdb has only the in-frame clones, and not every one. Clonal size and the V and J genes are those of that table, whereas D and trimming came from the DNA. Here the sample spans around 81,000 clones, 82% being singletons. Only a few counts were recorded for this clone. CDR1 and CDR2 from the germline V gene are SGHNT and YENEEA. Losses at the gene ends were 0 bases for V and 1 base for J; bases not matched to a gene: 0. This CDR3 is 15 amino acids long.

The gene calls are TRBV11-3 and TRBJ2-3; TRBD2 agrees at 8 bases. The clonotype originates from a human donor in a cohort sampled during active COVID-19. Material: peripheral blood. The CDR3, as DNA: TGTGCCAGCAGCTTAGAGCGGGGGGGCACAGATACGCAGTATTTT. This translates into CASSLERGGTDTQYF.